This TCR beta chain was retrieved from a study of CD8 T cells in Susac syndrome. As concerns this clonotype: The antigen is unknown.

TEMRA cells were FACS-enriched and CD8+ and CD4+ T cells negatively isolated. RNA totalling roughly 0.45 to 1 ug underwent reverse transcription with random hexamers. Amplification of TCR beta CDR3 across 54 Vbeta and 13 Jbeta was performed with immunoSEQ multiplex PCR. One entry per CDR3 protein, called by TCRdb with MiXCR from the immunoSEQ multiplex PCR reads. The sample shows about 210,000 distinct CDR3 sequences, about 95% of them seen only once. CDR1 and CDR2 (germline): MNHNS, SASEGT. Trimming shortened V by 7 bases and J by 7 bases, and 20 bases separated the two germline ends. This CDR3 region has 14 residues. Points from the study as a whole: The study conceded that relatively few individuals underwent its TCR sequencing and HLA analysis.

Material for sequencing was CD4+ T cells from PBMCs. The V and J genes are TRBV6-1 and TRBJ2-7; weak D call: TRBD1 (6 bases). This receptor was taken from a human donor with multiple sclerosis. CDR3 DNA: TGTGCCAGCACCCCTGTTGGGGGCCGGGGAGAGCAGTACTTC. Amino acid sequence: CASTPVGGRGEQYF.